This T cell receptor (beta chain) appears in the sequencing data of a study of blood T cell repertoires in COVID-19. Between the trimmed V and J ends, which lost 0 bases and 0 bases, there was a span of 9 bases. The V gene's germline CDR1 is LGHNA and CDR2 YSLEER. The CDR3 has 16 amino acids. This clone has just one count. Authors' processing steps: Counts of nucleated cells, estimated from reference gene primer amplification, were obtained. Assay: immunoSEQ multiplex PCR; the TCRdb copy retains only in-frame clones and omits some. V and J calls and clone size come straight from that table; D and trimming were deduced from the DNA. Of around 62,000 clones in the sample, about 90% are singletons; the top ten hold about 40%.

The specimen sequenced was peripheral blood. The chain is built from TRBV4-3 and TRBJ2-1, with D hard to call. This TCR came from a woman in her sixties with COVID-19, enrolled during active disease. The DNA for the CDR3 is TGCGCCAGCAGCCAAGATTTTGGCAACTCCTACAATGAGCAGTTCTTC. This translates into CASSQDFGNSYNEQFF.